Presented here are 6 T cell receptor beta chains from one specimen sequenced in a study of CD8+ T cells in alopecia areata. Investigators isolated RNA and reverse transcribed it into cDNA to act as the sequencing template. The protocol was immunoSEQ multiplex PCR, while the TCRdb copy is restricted to in-frame clones and leaves out a portion. Of some 190,000 clones listed, approximately 61% are singletons. Specified treatment: oral pan-JAK inhibitor, 5-10 mg twice daily. Source: CD4+ T cells sorted from blood, taken at week 24, from a patient treated with tofacitinib. The receptors were gathered from a human donor with alopecia areata.

This chain uses TRBV7-9 with TRBJ2-1, with 8 bases lining up with TRBD2. CDR3 length: 15 amino acids. V shed 5 bases, J shed 1 base, and the junction held 4 bases outside the gene matches. Germline V gene data show CDR1 as SEHNR and CDR2 as FQNEAQ (reference sequence). The CDR3 loop reads CASSGASGSYNEQFF. In DNA, the CDR3 is TGTGCCAGCAGCGGAGCTAGCGGGTCCTACAATGAGCAGTTCTTC.

This chain uses TRBV2 with TRBJ1-2, with a tentative D call TRBD1 (5 bases). Germline V gene sequence: CDR1 SNHLY, CDR2 FYNNEI. V was trimmed by 7 bases and J by 1 base, leaving 10 bases between them. This CDR3 is built from 13 residues. The CDR3 bases are TGTGCCAGCATCGGGACGCATAACTATGGCTACACCTTC. Translation: CASIGTHNYGYTF.

The chain couples TRBV15 to TRBJ1-2; D is perhaps TRBD1 (6 bases). Germline values: CDR1 LNHNV, CDR2 YYDKDF (reference sequence). Trimming took off 0 bases at V and 6 bases at J, with 17 bases between the two ends. This CDR3 is 16 amino acids long. The CDR3 reads CATSRDLVDSVHGYTF. The CDR3 DNA sequence: TGTGCCACCAGCAGAGATCTAGTGGACAGCGTTCATGGCTACACCTTC.

The chain joins TRBV9 to TRBJ1-5; D is uncertain. Looked up from germline, CDR1 is SGDLS and CDR2 is YYNGEE. V was trimmed by 2 bases and J by 8 bases, leaving 11 bases between them. CDR3 length equals 13 residues. The CDR3 sequence: CASSVSTGEPQHF. CDR3 DNA sequence: TGTGCCAGCAGCGTCTCGACTGGGGAGCCCCAGCATTTT. The variable domain in full, completed from reference TRBV9 and TRBJ1-5, reads DSGVTQTPKHLITATGQRVTLRCSPRSGDLSVYWYQQSLDQGLQFLIQYYNGEERAKGNILERFSAQQFPDLHSELNLSSLELGDSALYFCASSVSTGEPQHFGDGTRLSIL.

The chain employs TRBV10-3 and TRBJ2-3; 10 positions agree with TRBD1. Germline V lookup: CDR1 ENHRY, CDR2 SYGVKD. J gave up 3 bases and V 3 bases, and 3 bases lay outside the gene matches. The CDR3 runs to 15 residues. In DNA form, the CDR3 reads TGTGCCATCAGTGATTCGGGACAGGGGACAGATACGCAGTATTTT. It yields the protein CAISDSGQGTDTQYF.

This clone was counted once. The J gene is TRBJ2-1, the V gene TRBV5-1; 7 bases fit TRBD1. The CDR3 covers 14 residues. Germline CDR1 and CDR2: SGHRS and YFSETQ. With 2 bases clipped from V and 6 bases from J, the junction kept 5 bases outside the gene matches. DNA of the CDR3: TGCGCCAGCAGCTTCTCGGGACAGCCCAATGAGCAGTTCTTC. As protein: CASSFSGQPNEQFF.